Sequencing of this T cell receptor (beta chain) was carried out in a study of blood T cell repertoires in COVID-19. The CDR3 runs 15 residues. CDR1 MDHEN and CDR2 SYDVKM come from the germline V gene. After removal of 4 bases from V and 8 bases from J, the junction contained 9 bases not matched to a gene. Authors' data handling: Estimates of nucleated cell counts were drawn from the amplification of reference gene primers. Profiling relied on immunoSEQ multiplex PCR, and the TCRdb table lists in-frame clones only, not all of them. V and J calls and clone size follow that table, whereas D and trimming were derived from the DNA. This sample has about 370,000 clones; about 90% occur once, and the top ten carry 2.5% to 3.5%.

This TCR derives from a woman in her 30s with COVID-19, enrolled during active disease. The specimen was peripheral blood. V usage is TRBV28 and J usage is TRBJ2-1; 9 bases match TRBD1. The CDR3 sequence: CASSSPGTGYYEQFF. The CDR3 region has the DNA TGTGCCAGCAGTTCGCCCGGGACAGGGTACTATGAGCAGTTCTTC. Combining the CDR3 with reference TRBV28 and TRBJ2-1 gives the whole variable domain DVKVTQSSRYLVKRTGEKVFLECVQDMDHENMFWYRQDPGLGLRLIYFSYDVKMKEKGDIPEGYSVSREKKERFSLILESASTNQTSMYLCASSSPGTGYYEQFFGPGTRLTVL.